The 29 T cell receptor beta chains reported below all come from one sample, sequenced in a study of CD8+ T cells in alopecia areata. Following extraction, RNA underwent reverse transcription to cDNA, which served as the sequencing template. Generated by immunoSEQ multiplex PCR, the TCRdb table keeps only in-frame clones and is missing some. The sample contains roughly 99,000 clones, 84% of which appear only once. Treatment noted: oral pan-JAK inhibitor, 5-10 mg twice daily. The sample in question was CD8+ T cells sorted from blood, obtained at week 24, from a patient treated with tofacitinib. Receptors were obtained from a human donor with alopecia areata.

The V call is TRBV29-1, the J call TRBJ2-7; a weak D match, TRBD1 (6 bases). Trimming left V 5 bases short and J 5 bases short, with 13 bases between. The CDR3 spans 12 residues. Germline V gene sequence: CDR1 SQVTM, CDR2 ANQGSEA. In nucleotides, the CDR3 is TGCAGCGTTTTCCGGGACATTCACGAGCAGTACTTC. It specifies CSVFRDIHEQYF.

This chain links TRBV10-3 with TRBJ2-7, with 9 bases matching TRBD1. Trimming removed 0 bases from V and 4 bases from J; junction bases left unmatched: 7. Germline V gives CDR1 ENHRY, CDR2 SYGVKD. The CDR3 is made up of 16 amino acids. CDR3 loop: CAISESTDRGDYEQYF. As DNA, the CDR3 is TGTGCCATCAGTGAGTCGACGGACAGGGGTGATTACGAGCAGTACTTC.

The chain couples TRBV4-1 to TRBJ2-5; D is undetermined. Trimming took 0 bases from V and 4 from J, leaving 9 bases between them. The germline V gene encodes CDR1 MGHRA and CDR2 YSYEKL. The CDR3 loop spans 14 amino acids. CDR3 coding DNA: TGCGCCAGCAGCCAAGACGTTGACGGAGAGACCCAGTACTTC. As protein: CASSQDVDGETQYF.

This chain uses TRBV21-1 with TRBJ1-2; TRBD1 is taken as the D call from the table, unchecked against the DNA. TRBV21-1 corresponds to a pseudogene. The CDR3 runs to 13 residues. The CDR3 reads CASNTGFRFGYTF. CDR3 in DNA: TGTGCCAGCAATACAGGGTTCCGGTTCGGCTACACCTTC.

In its sample, this clone ranks as medium-sized. The chain carries TRBV2 and TRBJ2-3, with D perhaps matching TRBD1 or TRBD2 (5 bases each). V lost 3 bases and J 0 bases, leaving 10 bases between the germline ends. Germline V gene data show CDR1 as SNHLY and CDR2 as FYNNEI. The CDR3 has 15 amino acids. Here the CDR3 reads CASSDWDGSTDTQYF. The CDR3 region has the DNA TGTGCCAGCAGTGACTGGGACGGCAGCACAGATACGCAGTATTTT. The complete variable domain, with remaining parts taken from reference TRBV2 and TRBJ2-3, reads EPEVTQTPSHQVTQMGQEVILRCVPISNHLYFYWYRQILGQKVEFLVSFYNNEISEKSEIFDDQFSVERPDGSNFTLKIRSTKLEDSAMYFCASSDWDGSTDTQYFGPGTRLTVL.

The genes are TRBV29-1 and TRBJ2-1, with no clear D. Germline-derived CDR1 and CDR2 are SQVTM and ANQGSEA. CDR3 length equals 12 residues. Trimming took off 1 base at V and 7 bases at J, with 8 bases between the two ends. The CDR3 sequence: CSVEVRVNEQFF. Written as DNA, the CDR3 is TGCAGCGTTGAAGTTAGGGTTAATGAGCAGTTCTTC.

This rearrangement joins TRBV4-1 to TRBJ1-6, with D possibly matching TRBD1 (5 bases). Trimming cost V 5 bases and J 7 bases, with 12 bases left between them. The CDR3 length is 14 residues. Per germline, CDR1 MGHRA and CDR2 YSYEKL. The CDR3 protein is CASSYGGVNSPLHF. As DNA, the CDR3 is TGCGCCAGCAGCTACGGGGGAGTGAATTCACCCCTCCACTTT.

V and J are TRBV29-1 and TRBJ2-1; 14 positions agree with TRBD2. CDR3 length equals 16 residues. J lost 4 bases, V lost 1 base, and 3 bases had no gene match. The V gene's germline CDR1 is SQVTM and CDR2 ANQGSEA. The CDR3 sequence: CSVEGGLAGEYNEQFF. Written as DNA, the CDR3 is TGCAGCGTTGAAGGGGGACTAGCGGGGGAGTACAATGAGCAGTTCTTC.

V usage is TRBV27 and J usage is TRBJ1-2; D not certain. CDR1 is MNHEY and CDR2 is SMNVEV in the germline V gene (reference sequence). There are 15 residues in the CDR3. Trimming left V 3 bases short and J 5 bases short, with 16 bases between. CDR3 bases: TGTGCCAGCAGTTTCTCAGTTAGGGCGGTTTATGGCTACACCTTC. Its protein is CASSFSVRAVYGYTF.

The chain couples TRBV11-2 to TRBJ2-5; D is uncertain. The CDR3 runs to 15 residues. V lost 5 bases and J 1 base, leaving 14 bases between the germline ends. The germline gives CDR1 SGHAT, CDR2 FQNNGV. CDR3 protein: CASSPGTASQETQYF. In DNA, the CDR3 is TGTGCCAGCAGCCCCGGCACGGCCAGCCAAGAGACCCAGTACTTC.

The chain combines TRBV25-1 with TRBJ1-1; D is unresolved. The ends were cut back, 2 bases at V and 1 base at J, with 20 bases in the middle. Germline values: CDR1 MGHDK, CDR2 SYGVNS. CDR3 size: 18 residues. The CDR3 protein is CASSEPPRAGATNTEAFF. As DNA, the CDR3 is TGTGCCAGCAGTGAACCACCTAGGGCAGGTGCTACGAACACTGAAGCTTTCTTT.

The chain has TRBV30 and TRBJ2-7; no clear D gene. V lost 0 bases to trimming and J lost 0 bases, with 6 bases between them. Germline CDR1 and CDR2: GTSNPN and SVGIG (reference sequence). This CDR3 spans 13 amino acids. The CDR3 sequence: CAWSVSSSYEQYF. CDR3 nucleotide sequence: TGTGCCTGGAGTGTGTCGAGCTCCTACGAGCAGTACTTC. The whole variable domain, filled in from reference TRBV30 and TRBJ2-7, reads SQTIHQWPATLVQPVGSPLSLECTVEGTSNPNLYWYRQAAGRGLQLLFYSVGIGQISSEVPQNLSASRPQDRQFILSSKKLLLSDSGFYLCAWSVSSSYEQYFGPGTRLTVT.

The chain links TRBV7-6 to TRBJ2-1; 10 bases are a match to TRBD1. The CDR3 length is 16 residues. Germline CDR1 reads SGHVS; CDR2 reads FNYEAQ. V lost 4 bases, J lost 8 bases, and 11 bases stayed unmatched. The DNA of the CDR3 is TGTGCCAGCAGCTCGGGACAGGGGATTAGTGGGGATGAGCAGTTCTTC. As protein: CASSSGQGISGDEQFF.

This clone was detected a few times. The rearrangement joins TRBV7-9 to TRBJ2-7; D is unresolved. This CDR3 contains 14 residues. CDR1 is SEHNR and CDR2 is FQNEAQ in the germline V gene (reference sequence). V was trimmed by 0 bases and J by 3 bases, leaving 9 bases between them. CDR3 in amino acids: CASSLARSGYEQYF. DNA of the CDR3: TGTGCCAGCAGCTTAGCACGGTCAGGCTACGAGCAGTACTTC.

The chain is built from TRBV7-2 and TRBJ2-1; tentative D call: TRBD2 (5 bases). Per germline, CDR1 SGHTA and CDR2 FQGNSA. V was shortened by 5 bases and J by 0 bases, with 17 bases between the two germline ends. CDR3 length: 17 amino acids. The CDR3 sequence: CASSLDTGESSYNEQFF. CDR3 nucleotides: TGTGCCAGCAGCCTAGACACTGGGGAGAGCTCCTACAATGAGCAGTTCTTC. The full variable domain, with the rest looked up from reference TRBV7-2 and TRBJ2-1, is GAGVSQSPSNKVTEKGKDVELRCDPISGHTALYWYRQSLGQGLEFLIYFQGNSAPDKSGLPSDRFSAERTGGSVSTLTIQRTQQEDSAVYLCASSLDTGESSYNEQFFGPGTRLTVL.

The chain carries TRBV6-6 and TRBJ2-7; TRBD1 agrees at 8 bases. The V segment lost 6 bases and the J segment 6 bases; nucleotides outside the gene matches: 4. CDR3 length equals 12 residues. Germline lookup yields CDR1 MNHNY and CDR2 SVGAGI (reference sequence). The CDR3 loop is CASSPDRAEQYF. DNA for the CDR3: TGTGCCAGCAGCCCGGACAGGGCCGAGCAGTACTTC.

This clone was recorded a few times. The chain carries TRBV7-2 and TRBJ2-7; 8 bases align to TRBD2. The ends lost 1 base at V and 1 base at J; junction bases unmatched: 6. Germline loops: CDR1 SGHTA, CDR2 FQGNSA. CDR3 length: 16 residues. The CDR3 is CASSLESGGASYEQYF. CDR3 in DNA: TGTGCCAGCAGCTTAGAAAGCGGGGGAGCTTCCTACGAGCAGTACTTC.

This sequence joins TRBV14 and TRBJ2-7, with 8 bases fitting TRBD1. Germline loops: CDR1 SGHDN, CDR2 FVKESK. J gave up 6 bases and V 5 bases, and 9 bases lay outside the gene matches. This CDR3 contains 14 residues. The CDR3 DNA is TGTGCCAGCAGCGTCGGGACAGGATGGAGCGAGCAGTACTTC. Amino acid sequence: CASSVGTGWSEQYF.

V usage is TRBV5-1 and J usage is TRBJ1-1; 11 bases map to TRBD1. Germline lookup yields CDR1 SGHRS and CDR2 YFSETQ. The trim removed 3 bases at V and 0 bases at J, leaving 1 base unmatched. The CDR3 sequence is 15 residues long. In DNA, the CDR3 is TGCGCCAGCAGCTCGGGACAGGGGGTGAACACTGAAGCTTTCTTT. Translating gives CASSSGQGVNTEAFF.

The V gene is TRBV5-5, the J gene TRBJ1-4; a weak D match, TRBD1 (5 bases). The CDR3 loop spans 13 amino acids. The germline CDR1 and CDR2 sequences are SGHKS and YYEKEE (reference sequence). Trimming stripped 4 bases from V and 6 bases from J, with 10 bases between. CDR3 nucleotide sequence: TGTGCCAGCAGCGCCGGGACGTATGAAAAACTGTTTTTT. Its protein product is CASSAGTYEKLFF.

This chain joins TRBV4-3 and TRBJ1-1, with no clear D. The CDR3 is 17 amino acids. Germline assignment: CDR1 LGHNA and CDR2 YSLEER. The V and J ends lost 0 bases and 2 bases respectively, with 16 bases between them. The CDR3 nucleotides read TGCGCCAGCAGCCAAGACATTCTCCGGACGGATAACACTGAAGCTTTCTTT. Translation: CASSQDILRTDNTEAFF.

V gene TRBV27 combines with J gene TRBJ2-7; D not certain. This CDR3 has 13 amino acids. Trimming shortened V by 5 bases and J by 5 bases, and 13 bases separated the two germline ends. CDR1 is MNHEY, CDR2 SMNVEV, per germline (reference sequence). CDR3 amino acids: CASSPLGYDEQYF. Written as DNA, the CDR3 is TGTGCCAGCAGTCCCCTCGGGTACGACGAGCAGTACTTC.

This clone was found once. V and J are TRBV7-2 and TRBJ2-1, with D tentatively TRBD2 (6 bases). Germline lookup yields CDR1 SGHTA and CDR2 FQGNSA. The length of the CDR3 is 16 residues. Trimming removed 1 base from V and 4 bases from J, with 14 bases in between. The CDR3, as DNA: TGTGCCAGCAGCTTAGAGGCGGGGATCTATTACAATGAGCAGTTCTTC. It yields the protein CASSLEAGIYYNEQFF.

This rearrangement joins TRBV4-1 to TRBJ1-3, with 7 bases identical to TRBD1. This CDR3 spans 15 amino acids. V lost 4 bases and J lost 0; bases outside the gene matches: 3. Per the germline V gene, CDR1 is MGHRA and CDR2 is YSYEKL. CDR3 bases: TGCGCCAGCAGCCTACAGGGGAGCTCTGGAAACACCATATATTTT. It encodes CASSLQGSSGNTIYF.

The genes are TRBV11-2 and TRBJ1-1; D perhaps matches TRBD1 (5 bases). The germline V gene has CDR1 SGHAT and CDR2 FQNNGV. The CDR3 totals 15 residues. Deletions cut 1 base from V and 1 base from J, with 10 bases between. The CDR3 is CASSLVTGRNTEAFF. The CDR3 DNA reads TGTGCCAGCAGCTTAGTAACAGGAAGGAACACTGAAGCTTTCTTT.

The chain combines TRBV29-1 with TRBJ2-5; 9 bases are a match to TRBD2. The ends lost 2 bases at V and 2 bases at J; junction bases unmatched: 6. Germline CDR1 SQVTM, CDR2 ANQGSEA. This CDR3 has 15 amino acids. CDR3 in amino acids: CSVESSGEGQETQYF. The CDR3 DNA reads TGCAGCGTTGAATCTAGCGGGGAGGGTCAAGAGACCCAGTACTTC.

This clone occurred once. This rearrangement joins TRBV7-9 to TRBJ1-1, with TRBD1 identical over 7 bases. Trimming at V came to 3 bases and at J to 10 bases, leaving 5 bases not matched to a gene. Per germline, CDR1 SEHNR and CDR2 FQNEAQ (reference sequence). The CDR3 runs 12 residues. CDR3 nucleotides: TGTGCCAGCAGCTTCGCCGACAGGGTAGCTTTCTTT. Encoded protein: CASSFADRVAFF. The whole variable domain, filled in from reference TRBV7-9 and TRBJ1-1, reads DTGVSQNPRHKITKRGQNVTFRCDPISEHNRLYWYRQTLGQGPEFLTYFQNEAQLEKSRLLSDRFSAERPKGSFSTLEIQRTEQGDSAMYLCASSFADRVAFFGQGTRLTVV.

This chain joins TRBV13 and TRBJ2-5, with D possibly being TRBD2 (6 bases). The CDR3 totals 14 residues. The V end lost 2 bases, the J end lost 2 bases, and 9 bases lay between the germline ends. From germline, CDR1 is PRHDT and CDR2 FYEKMQ (reference sequence). CDR3 loop: CASSLRRGQETQYF. The CDR3 bases are TGTGCCAGCAGCTTAAGGAGGGGACAAGAGACCCAGTACTTC.

The chain uses TRBV7-9 and TRBJ2-1; the D is unclear. CDR3 length: 15 residues. Germline assignment: CDR1 SEHNR and CDR2 FQNEAQ (reference sequence). The ends were cut back, 6 bases at V and 5 bases at J, with 17 bases in the middle. The CDR3 is CASRRATPDNNEQFF. The CDR3 DNA sequence: TGTGCCAGCAGACGAGCTACCCCCGATAACAATGAGCAGTTCTTC.